This TCR beta chain is drawn from a study of shared clonotypes between healthy human individuals. General study results and limits: Few donors limited the genetic and exposure-history diversity represented. Naive subsets usually exceeded memory subsets in estimated richness.

This was a deep-level run. Generated by immunoSEQ multiplex PCR, the TCRdb table keeps only in-frame clones and is missing some. The sample has approximately 250,000 clones, 65% seen once; the top ten hold 8.5% to 14%. The V gene's germline CDR1 is LNHNV and CDR2 YYDKDF (reference sequence). With V trimmed by 4 bases and J by 5 bases, 12 bases remained unmatched. This CDR3 contains 16 residues. This clone has ten or more counts. What it binds is not known. The sequencing sample was made of memory CD4+ T cells sorted from blood. Subset noted: CD45RA-negative fraction. The origin of this receptor is a man aged 30 to 39 in good health. This rearrangement joins TRBV15 to TRBJ1-2; 8 nucleotides match TRBD1. The CDR3 loop reads CATSTRQGYTSYGYTF. DNA of the CDR3: TGTGCCACCAGCACTAGACAGGGGTATACAAGTTATGGCTACACCTTC.